Detailed here is one T cell receptor (beta chain). Its specificity is not known. There are 13 residues in the CDR3. Germline CDR1 reads SGDLS; CDR2 reads YYNGEE. The V end was cut by 0 bases, the J end by 4 bases, with 7 bases between. The repertoire was sequenced with immunoSEQ multiplex PCR; TCRdb's copy has only in-frame clones and lacks some. The data hold about 15,000 clones, with around 70% observed a single time. These data are taken from a study of tumor-infiltrating lymphocytes in localized non-small cell lung cancer. In the study overall: The cohort mixed smokers and never-smokers, several histologies, and some post-neoadjuvant-chemotherapy samples. Resected tumor was paired with non-adjacent uninvolved lung from the same patient. Regarding the study as a whole: Technical variation could not be separated from intratumor heterogeneity here.

The receptor was derived from a human donor with non-small cell lung cancer. The sample comprised uninvolved lung tissue not adjacent to the tumor. The chain joins TRBV9 to TRBJ1-2; D ambiguous. CDR3: CASSVGLGYGYTF. CDR3 nucleotides: TGTGCCAGCAGCGTAGGCCTGGGCTATGGCTACACCTTC.